A single sample gave rise to the 8 T cell receptor beta chains below, sequenced in a study of CD8 T cells in ankylosing spondylitis (dated by TCRdb to the late 2010s). These receptors have no identified antigens. The library was obtained by 5' RACE. Instrument on record: Illumina HiSeq 2500. TCRdb redid the processing of the public reads, applying fastp at Q25 and MiXCR, and retained in-frame beta chains. One record per CDR3 amino acid sequence lists the most common genes and DNA. Recorded for this sample are over 600,000 distinct CDR3 sequences; under 20% of them occurred a single time. The top ten hold under 20% of the sample. Study-wide findings and limitations: Blood from ankylosing spondylitis patients appeared to be characterized by a TCR beta motif made up of under ten highly homologous amino acid variants.

Material for sequencing was blood, either unsorted or a sorted T cell fraction (not recorded which). Receptors were obtained from a male donor with ankylosing spondylitis.

This clonotype was seen only a few times. This chain connects TRBV2 to TRBJ1-1; D perhaps matches TRBD1 (6 bases). Germline V gene lookup returns CDR1 SNHLY and CDR2 FYNNEI. This CDR3 has 14 residues. The V gene lost 6 bases and the J gene lost 0 bases, with 11 bases spanning the gap. The DNA of the CDR3 is TGTGCCAGCAGGGACGGGACACTGAACACTGAAGCTTTCTTT. It is translated as CASRDGTLNTEAFF.

The chain is built from TRBV20-1 and TRBJ2-2, with TRBD1 matching 8 bases. Germline lookup yields CDR1 DFQATT and CDR2 SNEGSKA (reference sequence). This CDR3 contains 16 residues. V shed 6 bases and J 5 bases; nucleotides not matched to a gene: 14. The CDR3 DNA reads TGCAGTGCCAGTAGCCCGGACAGGGTGTTAACCGGGGAGCTGTTTTTT. This encodes CSASSPDRVLTGELFF.

The V gene is TRBV11-2, the J gene TRBJ2-6, with TRBD1 as a possible D gene (6 bases). The CDR3 contains 15 residues. V lost 5 bases, J lost 4 bases, and 12 bases lay in between. Germline CDR1 and CDR2: SGHAT and FQNNGV. This CDR3 reads CASSATGRGANVLTF. The CDR3, as DNA: TGTGCCAGCAGCGCAACAGGGCGGGGGGCCAACGTCCTGACTTTC.

This clonotype appeared many times. This chain links TRBV12-3 or TRBV12-4 with TRBJ2-2; D is possibly TRBD1 (5 bases). The length of the CDR3 is 13 residues. V was trimmed by 3 bases and J by 8 bases, leaving 10 bases between them. The CDR3 loop reads CASSFSGHGELFF. The CDR3 DNA is TGTGCCAGCAGTTTTTCAGGGCATGGGGAGCTGTTTTTT.

This clonotype showed up just a few times. The CDR3 spells CASSLEARTTYEQYF. In nucleotides, the CDR3 is TGTGCCAGCAGCTTAGAGGCCAGGACAACCTACGAGCAGTACTTC. The rearrangement uses TRBV11-2 and TRBJ2-7; D might be TRBD1 (5 bases). The CDR3 is made up of 15 amino acids. V was clipped by 0 bases and J by 2 bases, with 11 bases between them. The V gene's germline CDR1 is SGHAT and CDR2 FQNNGV.

In this sample, this clonotype turned up a few times. The V call is TRBV9, the J call TRBJ1-1, with TRBD1 matching over 12 bases. The germline gives CDR1 SGDLS, CDR2 YYNGEE. V lost 3 bases and J lost 4; bases outside the gene matches: 7. The CDR3 length is 16 residues. Here the CDR3 reads CASSAGTGGWGTEAFF. CDR3 DNA sequence: TGTGCCAGCAGCGCCGGGACAGGGGGCTGGGGCACTGAAGCTTTCTTT. Complete variable domain (other parts from reference TRBV9 and TRBJ1-1): DSGVTQTPKHLITATGQRVTLRCSPRSGDLSVYWYQQSLDQGLQFLIQYYNGEERAKGNILERFSAQQFPDLHSELNLSSLELGDSALYFCASSAGTGGWGTEAFFGQGTRLTVV.

This clonotype came up a few times. The gene calls are TRBV20-1 and TRBJ1-5; 10 bases line up with TRBD1. The CDR3 is made up of 16 amino acids. V shed 3 bases, J shed 7 bases, and the junction held 12 bases outside the gene matches. In germline, CDR1 is DFQATT, CDR2 SNEGSKA (reference sequence). This CDR3 is CSARAARGQGFQPQHF. In DNA form, the CDR3 reads TGCAGTGCTAGGGCCGCTAGGGGACAGGGGTTCCAGCCCCAGCATTTT.

The rearrangement uses TRBV5-1 and TRBJ2-7; D possibly corresponds to TRBD1 (6 bases). Trimming left V 0 bases short and J 3 bases short, with 13 bases between. CDR1 and CDR2 from the germline V gene are SGHRS and YFSETQ. This CDR3 is 15 amino acids long. The CDR3 loop is CASSLEGQVGYEQYF. For the CDR3, the DNA is TGCGCCAGCAGCTTGGAGGGACAAGTTGGCTACGAGCAGTACTTC.